Listed here are 20 T cell receptor beta chains from one sample, sequenced in a study of cytomegalovirus exposure and HLA in healthy donors. It was with 60 Vbeta and 13 Jbeta primers that the PCR ran. The table came from immunoSEQ multiplex PCR; TCRdb's copy has only in-frame clones and leaves some out. The sample lists 150,000 to 200,000 clones, approximately 72% occurring once. Sequencing used PBMCs. All receptors derive from a human donor in good health.

This clone was detected once. The rearrangement links TRBV10-3 to TRBJ1-5, with 7 nucleotides matching TRBD1. CDR1 is ENHRY, CDR2 SYGVKD, per germline. The CDR3 sequence is 15 residues long. V trimming: 10 bases; J trimming: 2 bases; junction bases outside the gene matches: 11. The CDR3 DNA reads as TGTGCCACCACAGGGGTGACTGTGGGCAATCAGCCCCAGCATTTT. Amino acid sequence: CATTGVTVGNQPQHF.

The table lists this clone with a few counts. The rearrangement uses TRBV6-5 and TRBJ1-1; TRBD1 might be the D (6 bases). From germline, CDR1 is MNHEY and CDR2 SVGAGI. There are 13 residues in the CDR3. Trimming shortened V by 7 bases and J by 5 bases, and 14 bases separated the two germline ends. The CDR3 loop is CASKQGLGTEAFF. The DNA for the CDR3 is TGTGCCAGCAAGCAGGGGCTGGGAACTGAAGCTTTCTTT.

The rearrangement joins TRBV6-5 to TRBJ2-1, with D possibly being TRBD1 (7 bases). Germline V gene sequence: CDR1 MNHEY, CDR2 SVGAGI. This CDR3 has 15 amino acids. Deletions cut 6 bases from V and 6 bases from J, with 18 bases between. The CDR3 loop is CASSKQGRGVNEQFF. The CDR3, as DNA: TGTGCCAGCAGCAAACAGGGGCGCGGGGTCAATGAGCAGTTCTTC.

This chain joins TRBV5-1 and TRBJ2-1; D is perhaps TRBD2 (5 bases). V was trimmed by 5 bases and J by 7 bases, leaving 10 bases between them. CDR3 length: 12 amino acids. Germline loops: CDR1 SGHRS, CDR2 YFSETQ. This chain's CDR3 is CASRRGLNEQFF. The CDR3 DNA follows: TGCGCCAGCAGGCGCGGACTTAATGAGCAGTTCTTC.

The chain combines TRBV6-5 with TRBJ2-2; TRBD1 aligns across 8 bases. Germline-derived CDR1 and CDR2 are MNHEY and SVGAGI. The CDR3 is made up of 16 amino acids. V was pared by 2 bases and J by 5 bases, with 7 bases of the junction left unmatched. CDR3: CASSYMSGGSTGELFF. CDR3 sequence (DNA): TGTGCCAGCAGTTACATGTCAGGGGGCAGTACCGGGGAGCTGTTTTTT.

The V call is TRBV2, the J call TRBJ1-6, with no clear D. With 5 bases removed from V and 10 bases from J, the gap between germline ends came to 21 bases. CDR3 length: 16 amino acids. The germline CDR1 and CDR2 sequences are SNHLY and FYNNEI. The CDR3 DNA reads as TGTGCCAGCAGTCCCATCCCGCGGGGTAGGAGGTCACCCCTCCACTTT. This encodes CASSPIPRGRRSPLHF.

Concerning this clone itself: The same CDR3 arises from other DNA sequences in this sample as well. The V call is TRBV5-6, the J call TRBJ1-2, with TRBD1 as a possible D gene (6 bases). Looked up from germline, CDR1 is SGHDT and CDR2 is YYEEEE. The CDR3 loop spans 12 amino acids. V was shortened by 2 bases and J by 5 bases, with 7 bases between the two germline ends. Written as DNA, the CDR3 is TGTGCCAGCAGCTTAACAGGGTATGGCTACACCTTC. Its protein is CASSLTGYGYTF. Drawing the rest from reference TRBV5-6 and TRBJ1-2, the complete variable domain is DAGVTQSPTHLIKTRGQQVTLRCSPKSGHDTVSWYQQALGQGPQFIFQYYEEEERQRGNFPDRFSGHQFPNYSSELNVNALLLGDSALYLCASSLTGYGYTFGSGTRLTVV.

CDR3 residues: CASRGTGYEQYF. As DNA, the CDR3 is TGCGCCAGCCGTGGGACAGGGTACGAGCAGTACTTC. The chain links TRBV10-2 to TRBJ2-7, with 9 bases matching TRBD1. With V trimmed by 8 bases and J by 4 bases, 3 bases remained unmatched. Germline loops: CDR1 WSHSY, CDR2 SAAADI. The CDR3 has 12 amino acids.

J is TRBJ2-3 and V is TRBV2; 7 nucleotides line up with TRBD2. Germline CDR1 is SNHLY and CDR2 is FYNNEI. The J segment lost 4 bases and the V segment lost 1 base, leaving 2 bases of the junction unmatched. The length of the CDR3 is 14 residues. The CDR3 DNA is TGTGCCAGCAGTGAAGTTACTAGCGCAGATACGCAGTATTTT. Translated, it gives CASSEVTSADTQYF.

This chain links TRBV6-5 with TRBJ2-5, with 7 bases aligning to TRBD2. Trimming at V came to 6 bases and at J to 2 bases, leaving 9 bases not matched to a gene. From germline, CDR1 is MNHEY and CDR2 SVGAGI. The CDR3 runs 15 residues. The DNA of the CDR3 is TGTGCCAGCAGCCGCTGGGGAGGGAATCAAGAGACCCAGTACTTC. It is translated as CASSRWGGNQETQYF.

V and J are TRBV5-8 and TRBJ2-3; no definite D call. Trimming stripped 5 bases from V and 2 bases from J, with 12 bases between. Germline CDR1 reads SGHTS; CDR2 reads YDEGEE. The CDR3 runs to 14 residues. CDR3 DNA sequence: TGTGCCAGCAGACTGACAAGTAACACAGATACGCAGTATTTT. As protein: CASRLTSNTDTQYF.

This clone was observed a few times. The chain joins TRBV12-1 to TRBJ1-4. TRBV12-1 is a recognized pseudogene. CDR3 length equals 13 residues. CDR3 sequence: CAIKRVANEKLFF. In nucleotides, the CDR3 is TGTGCCATTAAACGGGTGGCTAATGAAAAACTGTTTTTT.

The chain links TRBV4-1 to TRBJ2-7; 9 bases agree with TRBD1. CDR1 is MGHRA and CDR2 is YSYEKL in the germline V gene. The length of the CDR3 is 17 residues. Germline trimming cut 2 bases from V and 3 bases from J; bases unmatched to any gene: 11. CDR3 amino acids: CASSQYSTGTGIYEQYF. CDR3 nucleotide sequence: TGCGCCAGCAGCCAATACTCTACCGGGACAGGGATCTACGAGCAGTACTTC.

With regard to this clone: A read error may produce the germline difference seen at one junction end. The chain carries TRBV13 and TRBJ2-3; 8 bases align to TRBD1. Per the germline V gene, CDR1 is PRHDT and CDR2 is FYEKMQ (reference sequence). The CDR3 totals 15 residues. DNA of the CDR3: TGTGTCAGCAGCGGTACAGGGGGACGGGAAGATACGCAGTATTTT. Translation: CVSSGTGGREDTQYF.

This clone occurred a few times. The chain recombines TRBV19 with TRBJ1-5; TRBD1 agrees at 7 bases. The CDR3 loop spans 15 amino acids. The ends lost 3 bases at V and 6 bases at J; junction bases unmatched: 8. Germline V CDR1 and CDR2: LNHDA, SQIVND (reference sequence). The CDR3 DNA reads TGTGCCAGTAGTATCCGAAGGGGGCTCGGTCAGCCCCAGCATTTT. This gives the protein CASSIRRGLGQPQHF.

This clone was recorded a few times. The gene calls are TRBV5-1 and TRBJ2-3, with 8 bases fitting TRBD2. This CDR3 is built from 16 residues. V lost 0 bases, J lost 2 bases, and 5 bases stayed unmatched. In germline, CDR1 is SGHRS, CDR2 YFSETQ. For the CDR3, the DNA is TGCGCCAGCAGCTTGGATGCGGGGGGACCCACAGATACGCAGTATTTT. Its translation is CASSLDAGGPTDTQYF.

The J gene is TRBJ2-7, the V gene TRBV7-2, with a tentative D call TRBD2 (6 bases). Trimming stripped 1 base from V and 1 base from J, with 17 bases between. Germline V gene data show CDR1 as SGHTA and CDR2 as FQGNSA. The CDR3 totals 17 residues. The CDR3 loop is CASSLGFGGLRSYEQYF. CDR3 bases: TGTGCCAGCAGCTTAGGTTTCGGGGGACTTCGTTCCTACGAGCAGTACTTC.

V is TRBV10-3 and J is TRBJ2-3; a weak D match, TRBD2 (5 bases). Trimming removed 5 bases at V and 1 base at J, with 16 bases between. CDR3 length equals 16 residues. Germline-derived CDR1 and CDR2 are ENHRY and SYGVKD. Here the CDR3 reads CAISSSQSGGTDTQYF. CDR3 in DNA: TGTGCCATCAGTTCGTCTCAAAGCGGCGGCACAGATACGCAGTATTTT.

V gene TRBV7-2 combines with J gene TRBJ1-5; D is possibly TRBD1 (6 bases). Germline assignment: CDR1 SGHTA and CDR2 FQGNSA. The V end was cut by 0 bases, the J end by 3 bases, with 9 bases between. CDR3 length equals 15 residues. CDR3 in amino acids: CASSLAHRVNQPQHF. DNA of the CDR3: TGTGCCAGCAGCTTAGCCCACAGGGTCAATCAGCCCCAGCATTTT.

This clone has more than one count but fewer than ten. The chain employs TRBV6-6 and TRBJ2-7, with 11 bases fitting TRBD1. Looked up from germline, CDR1 is MNHNY and CDR2 is SVGAGI (reference sequence). V dropped 6 bases and J dropped 3; count of bases not matched to a gene: 4. The CDR3 consists of 14 residues. CDR3 in amino acids: CASSAGTGGYEQYF. The CDR3 DNA follows: TGTGCCAGCAGCGCCGGGACAGGGGGCTACGAGCAGTACTTC.